This record looks at one T cell receptor (beta chain) sequence and its context. This specimen comes from a study of shared clonotypes between healthy human individuals. CDR3 length: 16 amino acids. Germline CDR1 SQVTM, CDR2 ANQGSEA. After removal of 7 bases from V and 9 bases from J, the junction contained 21 bases not matched to a gene. Produced via immunoSEQ multiplex PCR; TCRdb's table is partial and in-frame only. The sample comprises over a million clones, around 97% of which are singletons, and 1% to 1.5% rests with the top ten. This rearrangement joins TRBV29-1 to TRBJ2-1; TRBD1 aligns across 7 bases. Sequencing was performed on naive CD4+ T cells sorted from blood. Subset indicated: CD45RA+ positively selected. This receptor was taken from a man under 40 in good health. DNA of the CDR3: TGCAGCGCGTCGAATATGTTGGGGACAGTTACAGGTGAGCAGTTCTTC. This gives the protein CSASNMLGTVTGEQFF.